The rows below give T cell receptor beta chains drawn from one sample of a study of cytomegalovirus exposure and HLA in healthy donors. Assay used: immunoSEQ multiplex PCR; TCRdb lists only in-frame clones, some missing. Among about 170,000 clones listed, about 83% were seen once. The sequenced sample was PBMCs. The receptors were gathered from a girl aged 10 to 17 in good health and CMV-seropositive. CDR3s include the opening cysteine and the closing phenylalanine or tryptophan. The order of the fields is CDR3 DNA, CDR3 protein, clone size, J gene, D gene, V gene. The D gene is left open where the match is weak. For some rows the clone size is stated as once, few or many, or as a class when expanded; others skip it.

CDR3nt: TGTGCCAGCAGCTTGGTTTCAGGGGGGTACGAGCAGTACTTC
CDR3aa: CASSLVSGGYEQYF
abundance: NA
j_gene: TRBJ2-7
d_gene: NA
v_gene: TRBV5-4

CDR3nt: TGTGCCAGCAGCCAACCAACAGGGAACACTGAAGCTTTCTTT
CDR3aa: CASSQPTGNTEAFF
abundance: NA
j_gene: TRBJ1-1
d_gene: NA
v_gene: TRBV4-2

CDR3nt: TGTGCCAGCAGTTTCTCTGGGACAGGACCCTACGAGCAGTACTTC
CDR3aa: CASSFSGTGPYEQYF
abundance: NA
j_gene: TRBJ2-7
d_gene: TRBD1
v_gene: TRBV27

CDR3nt: TGTGCCAGCAGCCCACGAGGGACAGGGTTTTCACCCCTCCACTTT
CDR3aa: CASSPRGTGFSPLHF
abundance: few
j_gene: TRBJ1-6
d_gene: TRBD1
v_gene: TRBV6-1

CDR3nt: TGTGCCAGCTACCAGGAGGGTCGGAAGGGTAGCACAGATACGCAGTATTTT
CDR3aa: CASYQEGRKGSTDTQYF
abundance: NA
j_gene: TRBJ2-3
d_gene: NA
v_gene: TRBV28

CDR3nt: TGTGCCAGCATCAACGGGGACAGGTTTAGCTATGGCTACACCTTC
CDR3aa: CASINGDRFSYGYTF
abundance: NA
j_gene: TRBJ1-2
d_gene: TRBD1
v_gene: TRBV7-9

CDR3nt: TGCGCCAGCAGCTTGGGTACAGATCAGCCCCAGCATTTT
CDR3aa: CASSLGTDQPQHF
abundance: NA
j_gene: TRBJ1-5
d_gene: NA
v_gene: TRBV5-1

CDR3nt: TGTGCCATCAGTGAGGGGGACAGCTATGGCTACACCTTC
CDR3aa: CAISEGDSYGYTF
abundance: NA
j_gene: TRBJ1-2
d_gene: TRBD1
v_gene: TRBV10-3

CDR3nt: TGTGCCAGCTCACGACGGGACAAGGTTTCGAACACTGAAGCTTTCTTT
CDR3aa: CASSRRDKVSNTEAFF
abundance: NA
j_gene: TRBJ1-1
d_gene: NA
v_gene: TRBV18

CDR3nt: TGTGCCACCAGCGGACGGGGAACCTACGAGCAGTACTTC
CDR3aa: CATSGRGTYEQYF
abundance: NA
j_gene: TRBJ2-7
d_gene: NA
v_gene: TRBV15

CDR3nt: TGCGCCAGCAGTCCGGGGTCCCGCGACGGGAAACACACTGAAGCTTTCTTT
CDR3aa: CASSPGSRDGKHTEAFF
abundance: NA
j_gene: TRBJ1-1
d_gene: NA
v_gene: TRBV5-1

CDR3nt: TGTGCCAGCAGCCGGTGGGGGGGCACGACCTACGAGCAGTACTTC
CDR3aa: CASSRWGGTTYEQYF
abundance: NA
j_gene: TRBJ2-7
d_gene: NA
v_gene: TRBV5-4

CDR3nt: TGTGCCAGCAGCTTAGGCGCGGCAGGGAAGTCCGGGGAGCTGTTTTTT
CDR3aa: CASSLGAAGKSGELFF
abundance: NA
j_gene: TRBJ2-2
d_gene: NA
v_gene: TRBV7-6

CDR3nt: TGTGCCACGACGGACTCCAACACCGGGGAGCTGTTTTTT
CDR3aa: CATTDSNTGELFF
abundance: NA
j_gene: TRBJ2-2
d_gene: NA
v_gene: TRBV19

CDR3nt: TGTGCCAGCAGCTCTTATGGACAGGGATCACCCCTCCACTTT
CDR3aa: CASSSYGQGSPLHF
abundance: NA
j_gene: TRBJ1-6
d_gene: TRBD1
v_gene: TRBV7-9

CDR3nt: TGTGCCAGCAGTTCCGGACAGGTTACCTCCTACGAGCAGTACTTC
CDR3aa: CASSSGQVTSYEQYF
abundance: NA
j_gene: TRBJ2-7
d_gene: TRBD1
v_gene: TRBV28

CDR3nt: TGTGCCAGCAGCTTAAAGACTGGAGATACGCAGTATTTT
CDR3aa: CASSLKTGDTQYF
abundance: NA
j_gene: TRBJ2-3
d_gene: NA
v_gene: TRBV5-8

CDR3nt: TGTGCCAGCAGTGAATATCGGGGGAACACTGAAGCTTTCTTT
CDR3aa: CASSEYRGNTEAFF
abundance: NA
j_gene: TRBJ1-1
d_gene: NA
v_gene: TRBV25-1

CDR3nt: TGTGCCAGCAGGCGGAGAGGCGGGTCGGATCTTGACACTGAAGCTTTCTTT
CDR3aa: CASRRRGGSDLDTEAFF
abundance: once
j_gene: TRBJ1-1
d_gene: NA
v_gene: TRBV7-3

CDR3nt: TGCAGCGTTGCGGGTAACTATGGCTACACCTTC
CDR3aa: CSVAGNYGYTF
abundance: NA
j_gene: TRBJ1-2
d_gene: NA
v_gene: TRBV29-1

CDR3nt: TGTGCCAGCAGCTTCGGGGGGAGTAGCGTTGATACGCAGTATTTT
CDR3aa: CASSFGGSSVDTQYF
abundance: NA
j_gene: TRBJ2-3
d_gene: TRBD2
v_gene: TRBV7-3

CDR3nt: TGTGCCAGCAGCGACAGGGAAGGGATTAGCAATCAGCCCCAGCATTTT
CDR3aa: CASSDREGISNQPQHF
abundance: NA
j_gene: TRBJ1-5
d_gene: TRBD1
v_gene: TRBV27

CDR3nt: TGCGCCAGCAGTGAGTCTGGACATGGGGGCTACACCTTC
CDR3aa: CASSESGHGGYTF
abundance: NA
j_gene: TRBJ1-2
d_gene: NA
v_gene: TRBV10-1